Only a few counts were recorded for the clone carrying this T cell receptor beta chain. The CDR3 sequence is 15 residues long. With V trimmed by 6 bases and J by 1 base, 8 bases remained unmatched. Germline V gene lookup returns CDR1 DFQATT and CDR2 SNEGSKA (reference sequence). TCRdb called the RT-PCR reads again in MiXCR, with one record for every CDR3 protein. The sample comprises about a million distinct CDR3 sequences, more than 15% of which are singletons, and around 6% rests with the top ten. These data originate in a study of patients and donors after allogeneic stem cell transplantation. Input material: blood, either unsorted or a sorted T cell fraction (not recorded which). This sequence was found in a human donor who was either an allogeneic HSCT recipient or a stem cell or donor lymphocyte infusion donor (not recorded which). It is not recorded whose cells these are; they may come from a transplant donor. The chain employs TRBV20-1 and TRBJ2-2, with TRBD1 matching 7 bases. In nucleotides, the CDR3 is TGCAGTGCAAGGACAGGTTCCCTGAACACCGGGGAGCTGTTTTTT. Translating gives CSARTGSLNTGELFF.